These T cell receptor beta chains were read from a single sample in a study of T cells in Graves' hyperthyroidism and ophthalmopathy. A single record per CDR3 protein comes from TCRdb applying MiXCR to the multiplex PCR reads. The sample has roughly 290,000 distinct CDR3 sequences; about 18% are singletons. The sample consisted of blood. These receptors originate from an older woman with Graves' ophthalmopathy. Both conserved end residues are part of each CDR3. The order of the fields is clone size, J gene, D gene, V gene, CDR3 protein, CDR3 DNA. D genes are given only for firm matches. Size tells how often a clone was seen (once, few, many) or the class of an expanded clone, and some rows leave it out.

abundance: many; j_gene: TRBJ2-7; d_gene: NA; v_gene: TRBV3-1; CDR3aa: CASSQRSSSYEQYF; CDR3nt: TGTGCCAGCAGCCAAAGGAGCTCCTCCTACGAGCAGTACTTC
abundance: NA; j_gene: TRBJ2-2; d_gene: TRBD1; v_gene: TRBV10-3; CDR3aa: CAISSGTVPGELFF; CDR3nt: TGTGCCATCAGTTCCGGGACAGTCCCCGGGGAGCTGTTTTTT
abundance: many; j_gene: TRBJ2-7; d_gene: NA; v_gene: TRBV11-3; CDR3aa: CASSLAGKSYEQYF; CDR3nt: TGTGCCAGCAGCTTAGCCGGGAAATCCTACGAGCAGTACTTC
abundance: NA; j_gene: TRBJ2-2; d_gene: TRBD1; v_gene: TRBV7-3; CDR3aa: CASSIDRDRGSSGELFF; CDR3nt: TGTGCCAGCAGCATCGACCGGGACAGGGGTTCTTCCGGGGAGCTGTTTTTT
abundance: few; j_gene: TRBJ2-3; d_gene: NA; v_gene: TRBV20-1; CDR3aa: CSASLRFVTADTQYF; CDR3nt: TGCAGTGCTAGCCTAAGATTTGTAACGGCTGATACGCAGTATTTT
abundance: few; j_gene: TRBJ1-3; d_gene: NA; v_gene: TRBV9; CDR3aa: CASSNRGDSGNTIYF; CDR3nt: TGTGCCAGCAGCAACCGAGGGGACTCTGGAAACACCATATATTTT
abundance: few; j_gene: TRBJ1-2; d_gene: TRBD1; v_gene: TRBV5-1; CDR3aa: CASSRTGTAYGYTF; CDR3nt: TGCGCCAGCAGCCGCACCGGGACAGCGTATGGCTACACCTTC
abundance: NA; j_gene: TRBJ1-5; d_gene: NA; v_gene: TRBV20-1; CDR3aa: CSASRGTAQGQPQHF; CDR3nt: TGCAGTGCTTCCCGTGGGACGGCCCAGGGTCAGCCCCAGCATTTT
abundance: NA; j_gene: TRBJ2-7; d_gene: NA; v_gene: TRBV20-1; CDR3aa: CSANQVTSSYEQYF; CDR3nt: TGCAGTGCCAACCAGGTTACGAGCTCCTACGAGCAGTACTTC
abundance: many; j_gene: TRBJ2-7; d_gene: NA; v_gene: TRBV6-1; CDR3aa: CASRPTGPYEQYF; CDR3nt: TGTGCCAGCAGGCCGACAGGACCCTACGAGCAGTACTTC
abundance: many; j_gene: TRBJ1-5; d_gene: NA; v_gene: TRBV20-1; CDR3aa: CSARARVSNNQPQHF; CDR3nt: TGCAGTGCTAGGGCCCGGGTCAGCAATAATCAGCCCCAGCATTTT
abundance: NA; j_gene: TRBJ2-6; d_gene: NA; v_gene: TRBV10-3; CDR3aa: CAISDGGPLSGANVLTF; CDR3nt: TGTGCCATCAGTGATGGGGGGCCCCTCTCTGGGGCCAACGTCCTGACTTTC
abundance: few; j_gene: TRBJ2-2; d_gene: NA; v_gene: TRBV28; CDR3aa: CATRGLRNTGELFF; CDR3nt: TGTGCCACCAGGGGACTTAGAAACACCGGGGAGCTGTTTTTT
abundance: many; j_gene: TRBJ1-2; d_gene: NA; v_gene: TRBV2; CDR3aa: CASSVQGSAHYGYTF; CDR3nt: TGTGCCAGCAGCGTACAGGGTTCTGCACACTATGGCTACACCTTC
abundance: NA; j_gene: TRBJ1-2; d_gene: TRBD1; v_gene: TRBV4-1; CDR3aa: CASSQEVRQGIHGYTF; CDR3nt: TGCGCCAGCAGCCAAGAGGTGCGACAGGGAATACATGGCTACACCTTC
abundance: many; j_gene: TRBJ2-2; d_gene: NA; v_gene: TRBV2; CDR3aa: CASSEVAEPGAGELFF; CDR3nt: TGTGCCAGCAGTGAAGTCGCGGAGCCCGGGGCCGGGGAGCTGTTTTTT
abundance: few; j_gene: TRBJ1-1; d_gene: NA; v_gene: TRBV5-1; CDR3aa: CASSLAPDSEAFF; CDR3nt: TGCGCCAGCAGCTTGGCCCCGGACAGTGAAGCTTTCTTT
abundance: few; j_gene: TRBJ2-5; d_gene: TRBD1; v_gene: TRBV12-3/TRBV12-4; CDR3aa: CASRTTGAETQYF; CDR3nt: TGTGCCAGCAGGACCACAGGGGCAGAGACCCAGTACTTC
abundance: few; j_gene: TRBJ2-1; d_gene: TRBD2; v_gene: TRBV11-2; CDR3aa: CASSPTSGGGYNEQFF; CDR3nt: TGTGCCAGCAGCCCCACCAGTGGCGGGGGTTACAATGAGCAGTTCTTC
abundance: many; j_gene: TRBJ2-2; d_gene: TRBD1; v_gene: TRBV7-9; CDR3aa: CASSSDPMRTGTGELFF; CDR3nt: TGTGCCAGCAGCTCCGACCCTATGAGGACAGGGACCGGGGAGCTGTTTTTT
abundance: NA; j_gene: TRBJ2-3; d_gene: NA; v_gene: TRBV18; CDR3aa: CASSPSAGGTDTQYF; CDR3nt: TGTGCCAGCTCACCATCAGCCGGGGGCACAGATACGCAGTATTTT
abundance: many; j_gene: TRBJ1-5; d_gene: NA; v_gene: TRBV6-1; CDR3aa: CASSDQQGYQPQHF; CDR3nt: TGTGCCAGCAGTGATCAACAGGGTTATCAGCCCCAGCATTTT